Only a few counts were recorded for the clone carrying this T cell receptor beta chain. Its antigen is as yet unknown. Isolation recovered at least 6 million PBMCs from every sample. A second roughly 7 to 11 cycle PCR used barcoded and J-beta primers. Each CDR3 protein is one row after TCRdb ran MiXCR on the 5' RACE reads. Of about 1.8 million distinct CDR3 sequences listed, around 50% are singletons. This sample is drawn from a study of blood T cells in healthy people across ages. Broader study findings: PBMCs left unsorted prevented a conclusive naive versus antigen-experienced comparison. Roughly linear declines in TCR beta diversity per million T cells occurred with age.

This CDR3 spans 14 amino acids. Germline V gene data show CDR1 as SGHAT and CDR2 as FQNNGV. Sequencing input: blood. This chain links TRBV11-2 with TRBJ2-7, with TRBD2 identical over 8 bases. The J call could be wrong; TRBJ2-4 is a better fit for the DNA end. The TCR comes from a woman aged 40 to 49 in good health. The DNA of the CDR3 is TGTGCCAGCAGCTTAGTCACAGCGGGGGACATTCAGTACTTC. Protein: CASSLVTAGDIQYF.